This T cell receptor (beta chain) was profiled in a study of blood T cell repertoires in COVID-19. About the study: Sources were T cells, B-cell-depleted T cells, or PBMCs; the material itself was cDNA or gDNA.

Original methodology: Amplified reference gene primers provided the basis for estimating nucleated cell counts. Method: immunoSEQ multiplex PCR; TCRdb's copy keeps in-frame clones and lacks some. The V and J calls and clone size were taken over from that table, and D and trimming were inferred from the DNA. Found here are almost 55,000 clones, about nine tenths of them singletons; the top ten hold approximately 8%. In this sample, this clone turned up a few times. V lost 2 bases, J lost 6 bases, and 3 bases stayed unmatched. Per germline, CDR1 MRHNA and CDR2 SNTAGT. CDR3 size: 14 residues. Specimen: peripheral blood. The receptor was isolated from a woman aged 40 to 50 with active COVID-19. This chain uses TRBV6-4 with TRBJ1-1, with 10 bases that match TRBD1. The CDR3 nucleotides are TGTGCCAGCAGTGACGGGACAGGGGCTGCTGAAGCTTTCTTT. Translating it yields CASSDGTGAAEAFF.